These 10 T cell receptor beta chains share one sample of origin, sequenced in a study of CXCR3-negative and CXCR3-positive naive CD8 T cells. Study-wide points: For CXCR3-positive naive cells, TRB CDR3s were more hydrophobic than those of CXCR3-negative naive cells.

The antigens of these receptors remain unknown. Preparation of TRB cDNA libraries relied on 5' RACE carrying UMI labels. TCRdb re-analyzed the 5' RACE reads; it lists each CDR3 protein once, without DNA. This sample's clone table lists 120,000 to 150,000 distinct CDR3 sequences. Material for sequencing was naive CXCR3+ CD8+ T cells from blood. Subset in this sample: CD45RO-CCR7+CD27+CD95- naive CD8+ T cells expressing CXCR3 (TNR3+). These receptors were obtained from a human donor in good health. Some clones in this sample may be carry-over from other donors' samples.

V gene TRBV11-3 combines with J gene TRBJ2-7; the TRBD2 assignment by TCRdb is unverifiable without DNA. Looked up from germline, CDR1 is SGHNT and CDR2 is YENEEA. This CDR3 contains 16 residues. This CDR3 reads CASSPRVAGGPYEQYF.

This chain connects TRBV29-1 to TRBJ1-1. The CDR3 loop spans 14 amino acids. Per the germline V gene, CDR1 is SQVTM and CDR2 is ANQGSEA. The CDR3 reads CSVDPRVGDTEAFF.

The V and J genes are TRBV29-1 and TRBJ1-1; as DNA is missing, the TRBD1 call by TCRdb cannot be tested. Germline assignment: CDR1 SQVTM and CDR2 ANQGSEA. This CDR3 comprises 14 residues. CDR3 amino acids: CSTDPTGMNTEAFF.

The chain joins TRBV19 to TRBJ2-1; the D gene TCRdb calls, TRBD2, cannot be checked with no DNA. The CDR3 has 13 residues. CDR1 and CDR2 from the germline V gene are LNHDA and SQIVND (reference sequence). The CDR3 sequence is CATKGTYYNEQFF.

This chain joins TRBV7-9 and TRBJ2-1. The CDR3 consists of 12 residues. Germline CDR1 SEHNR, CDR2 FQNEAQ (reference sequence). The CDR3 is CASNRASSEQFF. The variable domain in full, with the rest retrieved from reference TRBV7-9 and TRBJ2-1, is DTGVSQNPRHKITKRGQNVTFRCDPISEHNRLYWYRQTLGQGPEFLTYFQNEAQLEKSRLLSDRFSAERPKGSFSTLEIQRTEQGDSAMYLCASNRASSEQFFGPGTRLTVL.

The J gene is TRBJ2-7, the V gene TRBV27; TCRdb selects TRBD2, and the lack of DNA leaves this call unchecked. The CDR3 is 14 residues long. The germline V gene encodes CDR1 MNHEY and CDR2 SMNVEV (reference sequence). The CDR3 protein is CASRGSDMSYEQYF.

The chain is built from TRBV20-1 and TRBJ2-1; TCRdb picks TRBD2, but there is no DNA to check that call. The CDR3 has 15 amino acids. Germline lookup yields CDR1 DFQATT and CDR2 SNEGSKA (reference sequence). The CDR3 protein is CSARDRRDYQRPQFF.

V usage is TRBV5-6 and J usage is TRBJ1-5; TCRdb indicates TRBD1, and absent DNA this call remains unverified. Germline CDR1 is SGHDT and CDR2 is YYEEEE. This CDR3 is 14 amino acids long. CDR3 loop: CASSLQGAVQPQHF. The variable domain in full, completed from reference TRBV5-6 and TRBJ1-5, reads DAGVTQSPTHLIKTRGQQVTLRCSPKSGHDTVSWYQQALGQGPQFIFQYYEEEERQRGNFPDRFSGHQFPNYSSELNVNALLLGDSALYLCASSLQGAVQPQHFGDGTRLSIL.

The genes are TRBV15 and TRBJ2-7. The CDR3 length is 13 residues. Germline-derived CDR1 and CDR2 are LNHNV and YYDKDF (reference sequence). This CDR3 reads CATRDGGVYEQYF. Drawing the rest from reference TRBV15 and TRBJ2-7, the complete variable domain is DAMVIQNPRYQVTQFGKPVTLSCSQTLNHNVMYWYQQKSSQAPKLLFHYYDKDFNNEADTPDNFQSRRPNTSFCFLDIRSPGLGDTAMYLCATRDGGVYEQYFGPGTRLTVT.

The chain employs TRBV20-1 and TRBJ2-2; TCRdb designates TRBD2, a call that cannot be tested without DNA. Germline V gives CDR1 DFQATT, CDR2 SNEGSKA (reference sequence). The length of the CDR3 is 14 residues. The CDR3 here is CSARRLAGTGELFF.